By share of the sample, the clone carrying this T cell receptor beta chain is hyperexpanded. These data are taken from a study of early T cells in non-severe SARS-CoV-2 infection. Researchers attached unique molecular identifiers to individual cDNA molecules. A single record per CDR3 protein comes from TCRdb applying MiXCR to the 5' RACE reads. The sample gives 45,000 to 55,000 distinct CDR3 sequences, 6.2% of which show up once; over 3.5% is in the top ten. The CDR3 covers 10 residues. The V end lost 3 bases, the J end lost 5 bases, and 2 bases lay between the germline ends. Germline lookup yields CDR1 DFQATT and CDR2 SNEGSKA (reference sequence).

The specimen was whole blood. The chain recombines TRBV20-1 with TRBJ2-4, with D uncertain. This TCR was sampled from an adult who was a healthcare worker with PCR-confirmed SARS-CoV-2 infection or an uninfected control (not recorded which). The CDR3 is CSARENIQYF. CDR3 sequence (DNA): TGCAGTGCTAGGGAAAACATTCAGTACTTC.